Described below is a single T cell receptor beta chain sequence and its context. No antigen is known for it. Treatment: approximately nine-day PBMC culture with coronavirus spike peptide pools or control peptides (ViraFEST assay). PBMC cultures, at two million cells per well, received 10 IU/ml IL-2 and about 10 ug/ml peptide pools. The data were taken from a study of vaccination and CD4 T cells after COVID-19. Scientists ran DNA taken from cultured CD4+ T cells through the Oncomine TCR Beta short-read assay for sequencing. TCRdb re-called the PCR reads with MiXCR, one entry per CDR3 protein. The table lists some 8,500 distinct CDR3 sequences, approximately 58% of them singletons. This CDR3 contains 12 residues. The ends were cut back, 5 bases at V and 3 bases at J, with 7 bases in the middle. CDR1 is MDHEN and CDR2 is SYDVKM in the germline V gene.

The sequence was obtained from a human donor who had recovered from COVID-19. Sequencing was carried out using CD4+ T cells from blood, cultured in vitro. The V gene is TRBV28, the J gene TRBJ1-2; D is unclear. The CDR3 protein is CASSPRYYGYTF. The CDR3 region has the DNA TGTGCCAGCAGTCCTCGTTACTATGGCTACACCTTC.